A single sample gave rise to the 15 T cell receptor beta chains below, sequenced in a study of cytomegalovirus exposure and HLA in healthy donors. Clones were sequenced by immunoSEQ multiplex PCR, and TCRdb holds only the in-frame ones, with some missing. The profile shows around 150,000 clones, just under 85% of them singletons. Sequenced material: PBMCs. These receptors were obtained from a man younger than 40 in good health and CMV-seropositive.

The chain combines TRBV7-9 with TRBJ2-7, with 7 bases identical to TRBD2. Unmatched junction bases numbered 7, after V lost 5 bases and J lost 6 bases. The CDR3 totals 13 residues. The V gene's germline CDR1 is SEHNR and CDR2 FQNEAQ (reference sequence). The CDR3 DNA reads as TGTGCCAGCAGCCATTTACTAGCGCGCGAGCAGTACTTC. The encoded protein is CASSHLLAREQYF.

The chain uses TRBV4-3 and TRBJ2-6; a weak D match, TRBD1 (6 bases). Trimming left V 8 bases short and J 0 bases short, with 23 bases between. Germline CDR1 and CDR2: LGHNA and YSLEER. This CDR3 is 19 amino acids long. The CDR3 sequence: CASPAPRDTDLSGANVLTF. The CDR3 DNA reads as TGCGCCAGCCCCGCTCCACGGGACACCGACCTCTCTGGGGCCAACGTCCTGACTTTC.

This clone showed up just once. The CDR3 reads CASSQDYGTGKDYGYTF. DNA of the CDR3: TGTGCCAGCAGCCAAGATTACGGAACCGGGAAGGACTATGGCTACACCTTC. This chain links TRBV4-2 with TRBJ1-2; unclear D gene. This CDR3 is built from 17 residues. Germline loops: CDR1 LGHNA, CDR2 YNFKEQ. V lost 0 bases, J lost 3 bases, and 17 bases lay in between.

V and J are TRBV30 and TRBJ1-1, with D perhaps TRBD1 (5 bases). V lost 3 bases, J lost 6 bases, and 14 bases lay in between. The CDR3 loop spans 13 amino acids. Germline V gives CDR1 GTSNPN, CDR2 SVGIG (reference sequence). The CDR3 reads CAWRPRRGAEAFF. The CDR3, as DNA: TGTGCCTGGAGACCCAGGAGGGGCGCTGAAGCTTTCTTT.

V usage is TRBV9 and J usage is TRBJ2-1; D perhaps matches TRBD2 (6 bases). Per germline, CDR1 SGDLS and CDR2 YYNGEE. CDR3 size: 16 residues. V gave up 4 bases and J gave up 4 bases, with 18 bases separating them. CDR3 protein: CASSLSGSGLYNEQFF. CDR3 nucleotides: TGTGCCAGCAGCCTTAGCGGTTCGGGGCTGTACAATGAGCAGTTCTTC. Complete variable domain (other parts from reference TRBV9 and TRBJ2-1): DSGVTQTPKHLITATGQRVTLRCSPRSGDLSVYWYQQSLDQGLQFLIQYYNGEERAKGNILERFSAQQFPDLHSELNLSSLELGDSALYFCASSLSGSGLYNEQFFGPGTRLTVL.

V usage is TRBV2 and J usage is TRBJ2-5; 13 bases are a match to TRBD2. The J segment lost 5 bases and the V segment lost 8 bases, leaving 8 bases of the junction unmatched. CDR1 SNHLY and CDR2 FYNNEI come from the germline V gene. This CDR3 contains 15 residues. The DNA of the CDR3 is TGTGCCAGCGGAGTAGGGACTAGCGGGGTGGAGACCCAGTACTTC. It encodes CASGVGTSGVETQYF. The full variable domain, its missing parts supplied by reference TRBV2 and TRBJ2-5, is EPEVTQTPSHQVTQMGQEVILRCVPISNHLYFYWYRQILGQKVEFLVSFYNNEISEKSEIFDDQFSVERPDGSNFTLKIRSTKLEDSAMYFCASGVGTSGVETQYFGPGTRLLVL.

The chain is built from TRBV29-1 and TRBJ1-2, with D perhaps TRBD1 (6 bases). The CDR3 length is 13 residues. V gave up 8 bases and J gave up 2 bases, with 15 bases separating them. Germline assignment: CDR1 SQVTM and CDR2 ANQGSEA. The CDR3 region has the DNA TGCAGCCTTAAACAGGGTGGAAACTATGGCTACACCTTC. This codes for CSLKQGGNYGYTF.

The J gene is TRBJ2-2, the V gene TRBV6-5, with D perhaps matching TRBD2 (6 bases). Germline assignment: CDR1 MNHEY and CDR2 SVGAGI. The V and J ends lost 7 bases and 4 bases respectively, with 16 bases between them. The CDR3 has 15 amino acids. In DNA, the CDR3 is TGTGCCAGCACCCCTGGGGTAGCGGCCACCGGGGAGCTGTTTTTT. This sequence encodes CASTPGVAATGELFF.

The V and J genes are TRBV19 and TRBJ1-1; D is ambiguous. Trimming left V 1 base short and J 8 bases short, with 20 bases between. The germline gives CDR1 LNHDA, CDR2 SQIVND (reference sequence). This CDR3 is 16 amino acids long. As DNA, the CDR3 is TGTGCCAGTAGTATAGGGATGGGAGCGACCGCGACGGAAGCTTTCTTT. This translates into CASSIGMGATATEAFF.

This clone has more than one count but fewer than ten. The CDR3: CASGLVTPAVYEQYF. CDR3 DNA: TGTGCTAGTGGTTTGGTGACACCAGCGGTCTACGAGCAGTACTTC. The genes are TRBV12-5 and TRBJ2-7; TRBD2 is a possible D gene (5 bases). The germline V and J ends were trimmed by 0 bases and 3 bases, with 12 bases remaining between them. Germline values: CDR1 LGHNT, CDR2 FRNRAP. The CDR3 extends over 15 amino acids.

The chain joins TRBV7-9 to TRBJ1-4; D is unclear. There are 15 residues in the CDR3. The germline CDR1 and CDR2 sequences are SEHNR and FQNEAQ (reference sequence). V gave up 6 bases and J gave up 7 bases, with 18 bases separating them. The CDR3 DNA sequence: TGTGCCAGCAGTCCTCCATCGGGGTCTAGTGAAAAACTGTTTTTT. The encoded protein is CASSPPSGSSEKLFF.

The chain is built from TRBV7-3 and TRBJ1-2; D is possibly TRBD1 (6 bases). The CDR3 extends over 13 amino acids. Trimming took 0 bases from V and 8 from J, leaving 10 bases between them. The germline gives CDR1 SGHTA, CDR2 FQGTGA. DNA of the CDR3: TGTGCCAGCAGCTTAACTGCAGGGGAGGGCTACACCTTC. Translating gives CASSLTAGEGYTF.

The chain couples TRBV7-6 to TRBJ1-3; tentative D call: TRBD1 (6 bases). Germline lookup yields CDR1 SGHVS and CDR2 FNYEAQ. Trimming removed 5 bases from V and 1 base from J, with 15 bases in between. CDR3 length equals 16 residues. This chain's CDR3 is CASSQQLQGSGNTIYF. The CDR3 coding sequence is TGTGCCAGCAGCCAACAATTACAGGGATCTGGAAACACCATATATTTT.

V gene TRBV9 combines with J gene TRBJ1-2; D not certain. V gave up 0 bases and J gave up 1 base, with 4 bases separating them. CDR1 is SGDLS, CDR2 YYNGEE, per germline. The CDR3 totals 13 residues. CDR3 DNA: TGTGCCAGCAGCGTAGATAGTAACTATGGCTACACCTTC. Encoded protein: CASSVDSNYGYTF. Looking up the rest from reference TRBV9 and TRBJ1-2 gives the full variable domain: DSGVTQTPKHLITATGQRVTLRCSPRSGDLSVYWYQQSLDQGLQFLIQYYNGEERAKGNILERFSAQQFPDLHSELNLSSLELGDSALYFCASSVDSNYGYTFGSGTRLTVV.

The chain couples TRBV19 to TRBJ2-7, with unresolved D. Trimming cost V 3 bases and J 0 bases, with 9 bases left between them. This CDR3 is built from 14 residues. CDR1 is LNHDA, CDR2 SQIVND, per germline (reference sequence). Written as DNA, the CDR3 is TGTGCCAGTAGTATCGCAGAAAGCTCCTACGAGCAGTACTTC. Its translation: CASSIAESSYEQYF.